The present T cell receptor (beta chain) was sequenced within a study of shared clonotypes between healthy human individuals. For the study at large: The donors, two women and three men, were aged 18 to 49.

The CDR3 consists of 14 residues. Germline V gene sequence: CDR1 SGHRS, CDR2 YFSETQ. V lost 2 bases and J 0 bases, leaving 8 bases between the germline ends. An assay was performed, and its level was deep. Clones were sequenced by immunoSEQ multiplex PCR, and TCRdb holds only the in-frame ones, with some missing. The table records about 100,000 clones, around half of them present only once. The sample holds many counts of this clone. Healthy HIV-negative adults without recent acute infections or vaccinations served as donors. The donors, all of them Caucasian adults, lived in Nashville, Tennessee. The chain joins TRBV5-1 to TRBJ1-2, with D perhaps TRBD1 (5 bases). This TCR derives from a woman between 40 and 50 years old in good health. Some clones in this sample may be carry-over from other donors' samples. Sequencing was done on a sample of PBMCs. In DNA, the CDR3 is TGCGCCAGCAGCTTACAGGATCCTAACTATGGCTACACCTTC. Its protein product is CASSLQDPNYGYTF.